A selection of T cell receptor beta chains follows, all from one sample in a study of chemoradiotherapy in HPV16-positive cancers. Here immunoSEQ multiplex PCR was the method, and the copy in TCRdb shows in-frame clones only, minus some. Altogether some 10,000 clones are present, 70% being singletons, with the ten largest covering around 10%. Sequences were derived from tumor tissue, sampled from a patient who underwent chemoradiotherapy. The source is a human donor with HPV-associated anogenital cancer. The CDR3 runs from the conserved cysteine through the conserved F or W. The D gene is left open where the match is weak. Expanded clones get a size class; other rows say once, few or many, or leave the size out.

TRBV6-6	-	TRBD1	TRBJ2-1	CASWDRVNEQFF	TGTGCCAGCTGGGACAGGGTGAATGAGCAGTTCTTC
TRBV5-1	-	TRBD1	TRBJ2-1	CASSLVAGGLRSTYNEQFF	TGCGCCAGCAGCTTGGTGGCAGGGGGCCTTCGCTCCACATACAATGAGCAGTTCTTC
TRBV11-2	-	TRBD1	TRBJ1-2	CASSPKRGRTGVNYGYTF	TGTGCCAGCAGCCCAAAGAGGGGACGGACAGGGGTAAACTATGGCTACACCTTC
TRBV7-2	-	TRBD1	TRBJ1-2	CASSSSGTGTYGYTF	TGTGCCAGCAGCTCGTCCGGGACAGGCACCTATGGCTACACCTTC
TRBV6-1	few	-	TRBJ2-6	CASSSRDSGANVLTF	TGTGCCAGCAGTTCAAGGGATTCTGGGGCCAACGTCCTGACTTTC
TRBV7-9	-	TRBD1	TRBJ1-2	CASSFRTGRDGYTF	TGTGCCAGCAGCTTCCGGACAGGTCGGGATGGCTACACCTTC
TRBV21-1	-	-	TRBJ2-7	CASSHRDTTSYEQYF	TGTGCCAGCAGCCACCGGGACACCACTTCCTACGAGCAGTACTTC
TRBV10-3	-	-	TRBJ2-7	CAISQGYYEQYF	TGTGCCATCAGTCAGGGTTACTACGAGCAGTACTTC
TRBV5-6	few	-	TRBJ1-2	CASSLARNGYTF	TGTGCCAGCAGCTTGGCTAGGAATGGCTACACCTTC
TRBV29-1	medium-sized	-	TRBJ1-2	CSVNRNYGYTF	TGCAGCGTTAACAGGAACTATGGCTACACCTTC
TRBV6-1	once	-	TRBJ2-3	CASSGGSRVVDTQYF	TGTGCCAGCAGTGGGGGGAGTAGGGTGGTGGATACGCAGTATTTT
TRBV6-4	-	-	TRBJ2-2	CASSAGVGTGELFF	TGTGCCAGCAGTGCAGGGGTTGGCACCGGGGAGCTGTTTTTT
TRBV5-1	-	-	TRBJ2-1	CASMVDSYNEQFF	TGCGCCAGCATGGTGGATTCCTACAATGAGCAGTTCTTC
TRBV29-1	-	-	TRBJ1-2	CSVGRNNYGYTF	TGCAGCGTAGGACGGAATAACTATGGCTACACCTTC
TRBV7-9	-	TRBD2	TRBJ2-7	CASSPSGPYEQYF	TGTGCCAGCAGCCCTAGCGGGCCCTACGAGCAGTACTTC
TRBV4-2	-	-	TRBJ2-7	CASSLGGGREQYF	TGTGCCAGCAGCTTAGGCGGAGGCCGCGAGCAGTACTTC
TRBV5-1	-	TRBD1	TRBJ2-2	CASSLSRTGGTGELFF	TGCGCCAGCAGCTTGTCCAGGACAGGCGGTACCGGGGAGCTGTTTTTT
TRBV4-2	-	TRBD2	TRBJ2-3	CASSQGLAGDTDTQYF	TGTGCCAGCAGCCAAGGGCTAGCGGGGGACACAGATACGCAGTATTTT
TRBV7-9	few	TRBD2	TRBJ2-2	CASSGLAGGGGELFF	TGTGCCAGCAGCGGACTAGCGGGAGGCGGCGGGGAGCTGTTTTTT
TRBV29-1	-	-	TRBJ1-2	CSVEVQTVLYGYTF	TGCAGCGTTGAAGTACAGACAGTTCTCTATGGCTACACCTTC
TRBV6-5	-	TRBD1	TRBJ2-3	CASSYAGQGEYF	TGTGCCAGCAGTTACGCCGGTCAGGGGGAGTATTTT
TRBV2	few	-	TRBJ2-3	CASSGPAPGSYTQYF	TGTGCCAGCAGTGGGCCGGCCCCCGGGTCTTACACGCAGTATTTT
TRBV11-2	-	-	TRBJ2-7	CASSLLTGRSEQYF	TGTGCCAGCAGCCTCCTAACAGGGAGAAGCGAGCAGTACTTC
TRBV5-3	-	-	TRBJ2-3	CAPSSRTRGQYF	TGTGCCCCATCCTCGAGGACCCGTGGGCAGTATTTT
TRBV5-1	-	-	TRBJ1-1	CASSLTYRAGEAFF	TGCGCCAGCAGCTTGACCTACAGGGCAGGTGAAGCTTTCTTT
TRBV6-5	-	TRBD1	TRBJ2-1	CASSYSRGQSNEQFF	TGTGCCAGCAGTTACTCCAGGGGGCAGTCCAATGAGCAGTTCTTC
TRBV7-8	-	-	TRBJ2-2	CASSWGRGRDTGELFF	TGTGCCAGCAGCTGGGGACGAGGCCGTGACACCGGGGAGCTGTTTTTT
TRBV11-3	-	TRBD2	TRBJ2-3	CASSISGGLSTDTQYF	TGTGCCAGCAGCATTAGCGGGGGGCTAAGCACAGATACGCAGTATTTT
TRBV27	-	TRBD1	TRBJ2-3	CASSFRDRGGGQYF	TGTGCCAGCAGTTTCCGGGACAGGGGAGGAGGGCAGTATTTT
TRBV7-3	once	-	TRBJ1-1	CASSLLGWGNTEAFF	TGTGCCAGCAGCTTGCTCGGATGGGGGAACACTGAAGCTTTCTTT
TRBV7-2	-	TRBD1	TRBJ2-1	CASSLDRTGGEQFF	TGTGCCAGCAGCTTAGACAGGACAGGGGGCGAGCAGTTCTTC
TRBV7-7	-	TRBD1	TRBJ2-5	CASSPDRLSETQYF	TGTGCTAGCAGCCCGGACAGGCTTTCGGAGACCCAGTACTTC
TRBV7-9	few	TRBD2	TRBJ2-7	CASSSSQGLAGHSEQYF	TGTGCCAGCAGCTCAAGCCAGGGACTAGCGGGACACAGCGAGCAGTACTTC
TRBV19	few	-	TRBJ2-7	CASSPSGVGYEQYF	TGTGCCAGTAGTCCCTCAGGGGTGGGATACGAGCAGTACTTC
TRBV6-5	-	TRBD1	TRBJ2-1	CASSSTGQVSYNEQFF	TGTGCCAGCAGTTCCACAGGACAGGTCTCCTACAATGAGCAGTTCTTC
TRBV5-1	-	TRBD2	TRBJ2-2	CASSLTSGGPTNTGELFF	TGCGCCAGCAGCTTGACTAGCGGGGGCCCGACGAACACCGGGGAGCTGTTTTTT
TRBV5-1	-	-	TRBJ2-2	CASSLGSSGTGELFF	TGCGCCAGCAGCTTGGGTAGTAGCGGCACCGGGGAGCTGTTTTTT
TRBV4-1	few	-	TRBJ2-7	CASSPGQGGDYEQYF	TGCGCCAGCAGCCCAGGACAGGGAGGGGACTACGAGCAGTACTTC
TRBV6-6	-	TRBD1	TRBJ1-1	CASSYSIGGGTEAFF	TGTGCCAGCAGTTACTCGATAGGGGGCGGAACTGAAGCTTTCTTT
TRBV11-3	-	-	TRBJ2-7	CASSLADSEQYF	TGTGCCAGCAGTCTGGCAGACAGCGAGCAGTACTTC
TRBV11-1	-	-	TRBJ2-1	CASSATGSEFF	TGTGCCAGCAGCGCGACAGGTTCGGAGTTCTTC
TRBV4-1	-	-	TRBJ2-1	CASSDVAGSPYNEQFF	TGCGCCAGCAGCGACGTAGCAGGGTCCCCCTACAATGAGCAGTTCTTC
TRBV18	-	-	TRBJ2-3	CASSPWEIARTADTQYF	TGTGCCAGCTCACCCTGGGAGATCGCCAGGACCGCAGATACGCAGTATTTT
TRBV7-9	-	TRBD1	TRBJ1-3	CASSHSDRVGNTIYF	TGTGCCAGCAGCCACTCGGACAGGGTGGGAAACACCATATATTTT
TRBV18	few	TRBD1	TRBJ2-7	CASSPGTGHEQYF	TGTGCCAGCTCACCGGGGACAGGTCACGAGCAGTACTTC
TRBV5-1	-	-	TRBJ2-2	CASSQRRATGELFF	TGCGCCAGCAGTCAGAGGAGGGCCACCGGGGAGCTGTTTTTT
TRBV5-1	-	-	TRBJ2-4	CASSFAEGNIQYF	TGCGCCAGCAGCTTTGCAGAAGGAAACATTCAGTACTTC
TRBV4-1	-	-	TRBJ2-7	CASSQDSPGPYEQYF	TGCGCCAGCAGCCAAGATAGCCCCGGGCCCTACGAGCAGTACTTC
TRBV11-1	-	-	TRBJ2-2	CASSLQGAGGTGELFF	TGTGCCAGCAGCCTCCAGGGGGCGGGAGGGACCGGGGAGCTGTTTTTT
TRBV7-2	-	-	TRBJ1-4	CASSLLGTGEKLFF	TGTGCCAGCAGCTTATTGGGAACCGGTGAAAAACTGTTTTTT
TRBV28	-	TRBD2	TRBJ2-7	CASSLEGRGVSYEQYF	TGTGCCAGCAGTTTAGAGGGACGGGGGGTCTCCTACGAGCAGTACTTC
TRBV28	-	-	TRBJ1-2	CASSLGTDYGYTF	TGTGCCAGCAGCCTCGGGACGGATTATGGCTACACCTTC
TRBV6-6	-	TRBD1	TRBJ1-2	CASRSDRGGYGYTF	TGTGCCAGCAGATCAGACAGGGGCGGCTATGGCTACACCTTC
TRBV28	-	-	TRBJ2-6	CASSLQAGANVLTF	TGTGCCAGCAGTCTTCAAGCGGGGGCCAACGTCCTGACTTTC
TRBV6-1	-	-	TRBJ2-1	CASSVSRDYNEQFF	TGTGCCAGCAGCGTATCCCGGGATTACAATGAGCAGTTCTTC